These 29 T cell receptor beta chains were all obtained from the same sample, sequenced in a study of T-cell reconstitution after alpha-beta-depleted transplantation in children. Preparation of the TCRbeta library involved a method that used unique molecular identifiers. TCRdb re-called the PCR reads through MiXCR, storing one row per CDR3 protein. The sample includes 200,000 to 250,000 distinct CDR3 sequences, 8.5% to 10% seen only once; the top ten take around 6.2%. The specimen comprised PBMCs from the stem cell graft donor, sampled from the stem cell graft. These receptors all come from a human donor who donated a stem cell graft to a child with acute lymphoblastic leukemia.

This clonotype has a count of ten or more. The chain is built from TRBV3-1 and TRBJ2-7; 10 nucleotides match TRBD1. The V gene's germline CDR1 is LGHDT and CDR2 YNNKEL (reference sequence). V shed 0 bases, J shed 3 bases, and the junction held 8 bases outside the gene matches. This CDR3 is 17 amino acids long. CDR3 sequence reads: CASSQDSVGQGSYEQYF. In nucleotides, the CDR3 is TGTGCCAGCAGCCAAGACTCTGTGGGACAGGGGAGCTACGAGCAGTACTTC.

This clonotype appeared many times. J is TRBJ2-4 and V is TRBV12-3 or TRBV12-4, with D unresolved. Between the trimmed V and J ends, which lost 3 bases and 0 bases, there was a span of 6 bases. The CDR3 contains 14 residues. The CDR3 protein is CASSFWEAKNIQYF. CDR3 DNA sequence: TGTGCCAGCAGTTTTTGGGAAGCCAAAAACATTCAGTACTTC.

This clonotype occurred a few times. The chain is built from TRBV20-1 and TRBJ2-5; D is perhaps TRBD2 (6 bases). The germline V gene encodes CDR1 DFQATT and CDR2 SNEGSKA (reference sequence). CDR3 length: 13 residues. V lost 6 bases to trimming and J lost 3 bases, with 14 bases between them. The CDR3 loop is CSATGLNKETQYF. The DNA of the CDR3 is TGCAGTGCGACGGGACTCAACAAAGAGACCCAGTACTTC.

This clonotype has more than one count but fewer than ten. The rearrangement uses TRBV5-1 and TRBJ2-1; 8 bases are shared with TRBD1. The germline V gene has CDR1 SGHRS and CDR2 YFSETQ. With 4 bases clipped from V and 5 bases from J, the junction kept 11 bases outside the gene matches. This CDR3 is built from 16 residues. In DNA form, the CDR3 reads TGCGCCAGCAGCGGCCCAGGGGGCCGAGCACACAATGAGCAGTTCTTC. Translated, it gives CASSGPGGRAHNEQFF.

The chain couples TRBV20-1 to TRBJ1-1; D might be TRBD1 (5 bases). Germline loops: CDR1 DFQATT, CDR2 SNEGSKA (reference sequence). The CDR3 consists of 13 residues. The germline V and J ends were trimmed by 0 bases and 11 bases, with 16 bases remaining between them. CDR3 amino acids: CSARDPGKKEAFF. Written as DNA, the CDR3 is TGCAGTGCTAGAGATCCAGGGAAGAAGGAGGCTTTCTTT.

This clonotype was recorded a few times. The chain employs TRBV12-3 or TRBV12-4 and TRBJ1-6; D ambiguous. Trimming stripped 3 bases from V and 5 bases from J, with 8 bases between. The length of the CDR3 is 14 residues. CDR3 bases: TGTGCCAGCAGTTTCCGGGAAAATAATTCACCCCTCCACTTT. Protein sequence: CASSFRENNSPLHF.

The CDR3 protein is CAISVGGGATNEKLFF. The CDR3 region has the DNA TGTGCCATCAGTGTTGGAGGGGGTGCAACTAATGAAAAACTGTTTTTT. This rearrangement joins TRBV10-3 to TRBJ1-4, with a possible D match to TRBD1 (6 bases). Germline V gene data show CDR1 as ENHRY and CDR2 as SYGVKD. Trimming left V 4 bases short and J 0 bases short, with 12 bases between. This CDR3 region has 16 residues.

As concerns this clonotype: The limits of the CDR3 on the DNA are not certain, so only TCRdb's listed CDR3 is given. The chain recombines TRBV10-3 with TRBJ1-1; the D call TRBD1 from the table was never checked on the DNA. The length of the CDR3 is 13 amino acids, counting both ends. Germline V gives CDR1 ENHRY, CDR2 SYGVKD. CDR3 sequence reads: CAISRTGVPEAFF.

The rearrangement uses TRBV12-3 or TRBV12-4 and TRBJ2-7, with D perhaps being TRBD1 or TRBD2 (5 bases each). V lost 6 bases, J lost 1 base, and 10 bases lay in between. The CDR3 covers 13 residues. The CDR3, as DNA: TGTGCCAGCAGGGGGGAGCCTTCCTACGAGCAGTACTTC. This sequence encodes CASRGEPSYEQYF.

This clonotype was counted between two and nine times. The rearrangement links TRBV2 to TRBJ2-5; TRBD2 agrees at 7 bases. The CDR3 covers 15 residues. Trimming removed 0 bases from V and 5 bases from J; junction bases left unmatched: 6. Germline CDR1 reads SNHLY; CDR2 reads FYNNEI. The CDR3 nucleotides are TGTGCCAGCAGTGAAGCGGCGGGGGTAAGGGAGACCCAGTACTTC. Its protein product is CASSEAAGVRETQYF.

This chain joins TRBV30 and TRBJ2-2; D gene ambiguous. Germline values: CDR1 GTSNPN, CDR2 SVGIG (reference sequence). Trimming removed 5 bases from V and 3 bases from J, with 7 bases in between. The CDR3 spans 12 residues. Here the CDR3 DNA reads TGTGCCTGGGAGTCGGACACCGGGGAGCTGTTTTTT. As protein: CAWESDTGELFF.

The chain uses TRBV20-1 and TRBJ2-7; perhaps TRBD1 as D (5 bases). With 6 bases removed from V and 3 bases from J, the gap between germline ends came to 18 bases. In germline, CDR1 is DFQATT, CDR2 SNEGSKA (reference sequence). This CDR3 spans 14 amino acids. The CDR3 DNA follows: TGCAGTGCCCCGGTAGGGGCCGCGTACTACGAGCAGTACTTC. It encodes CSAPVGAAYYEQYF.

This clonotype was seen a handful of times. The chain joins TRBV6-1 to TRBJ2-7; 7 nucleotides agree with TRBD1. CDR1 is MNHNS, CDR2 SASEGT, per germline. After removal of 6 bases from V and 4 bases from J, the junction contained 12 bases not matched to a gene. The CDR3 runs 15 residues. CDR3 in DNA: TGTGCCAGCAGCCCCCGGGACAGAGATAATTACGAGCAGTACTTC. Translation: CASSPRDRDNYEQYF.

This clonotype was seen a handful of times. The gene calls are TRBV5-1 and TRBJ1-5, with D unresolved. Germline V lookup: CDR1 SGHRS, CDR2 YFSETQ. The ends were cut back, 0 bases at V and 7 bases at J, with 8 bases in the middle. The CDR3 length is 13 residues. The CDR3 DNA is TGCGCCAGCAGCTTGGACTACGGGCAGCCCCAGCATTTT. Its translation: CASSLDYGQPQHF. Filled out from reference TRBV5-1 and TRBJ1-5, the complete variable domain reads KAGVTQTPRYLIKTRGQQVTLSCSPISGHRSVSWYQQTPGQGLQFLFEYFSETQRNKGNFPGRFSGRQFSNSRSEMNVSTLELGDSALYLCASSLDYGQPQHFGDGTRLSIL.

V and J are TRBV7-9 and TRBJ2-1, with D unresolved. The germline V gene encodes CDR1 SEHNR and CDR2 FQNEAQ (reference sequence). V lost 0 bases and J 9 bases, leaving 15 bases between the germline ends. This CDR3 comprises 15 residues. The CDR3 DNA sequence: TGTGCCAGCAGCTTAGCTCGAGTAGCCAGGACTGAGCAGTTCTTC. Translated, it gives CASSLARVARTEQFF.

The sample holds a few counts of this clonotype. This sequence joins TRBV5-4 and TRBJ2-3; the match to TRBD1 covers 11 bases. With V trimmed by 2 bases and J by 2 bases, 4 bases remained unmatched. The CDR3 runs 16 residues. Per germline, CDR1 SGHNT and CDR2 YYREEE (reference sequence). In nucleotides, the CDR3 is TGTGCCAGCAGCTTCCCGGGACAGGGGGTCACAGATACGCAGTATTTT. The encoded protein is CASSFPGQGVTDTQYF. Supplemented by reference TRBV5-4 and TRBJ2-3, the full variable domain reads ETGVTQSPTHLIKTRGQQVTLRCSSQSGHNTVSWYQQALGQGPQFIFQYYREEENGRGNFPPRFSGLQFPNYSSELNVNALELDDSALYLCASSFPGQGVTDTQYFGPGTRLTVL.

The chain joins TRBV5-1 to TRBJ2-1, with 9 bases matching TRBD1. Germline V lookup: CDR1 SGHRS, CDR2 YFSETQ. This CDR3 is 14 amino acids long. V lost 4 bases, J lost 9 bases, and 8 bases stayed unmatched. The CDR3: CASSPGTGYLEQFF. The CDR3 DNA reads TGCGCCAGCAGCCCCGGGACAGGGTATCTTGAGCAGTTCTTC.

The chain is built from TRBV7-8 and TRBJ2-1; unclear D gene. Trimming took 6 bases from V and 8 from J, leaving 8 bases between them. CDR1 SGHVS and CDR2 FQNEAQ come from the germline V gene. This CDR3 spans 11 amino acids. As DNA, the CDR3 is TGTGCCAGCAGGCAAATCGATGAGCAGTTCTTC. Translating gives CASRQIDEQFF.

This clonotype has only a few counts. V is TRBV2 and J is TRBJ2-3; a weak D match, TRBD1 (5 bases). Trimming cost V 5 bases and J 2 bases, with 20 bases left between them. CDR1 and CDR2 from the germline V gene are SNHLY and FYNNEI. This CDR3 comprises 17 residues. The CDR3 sequence: CASSSLWGRGDTDTQYF. CDR3 nucleotides: TGTGCCAGCAGTTCTTTATGGGGCAGAGGCGACACAGATACGCAGTATTTT.

The chain joins TRBV24-1 to TRBJ1-4; perhaps TRBD1 as D (5 bases). Per germline, CDR1 KGHDR and CDR2 SFDVKD. Trimming left V 3 bases short and J 8 bases short, with 15 bases between. The CDR3 consists of 15 residues. Here the CDR3 DNA reads TGTGCCACCAGTGATCCCCGGCAGGGAGCGGAAAAACTGTTTTTT. Its translation: CATSDPRQGAEKLFF.

This clonotype was seen a few times. The chain couples TRBV7-8 to TRBJ1-5, with unresolved D. The V end was cut by 5 bases, the J end by 11 bases, with 22 bases between. The CDR3 runs to 15 residues. Germline values: CDR1 SGHVS, CDR2 FQNEAQ. The CDR3 nucleotides are TGTGCCAGCAGCCTCCTCGAGGGCCCCTCCGGGTCCCAGCATTTT. Amino acid sequence: CASSLLEGPSGSQHF.

This clonotype was detected ten times or more. The chain uses TRBV7-8 and TRBJ2-1; D gene unclear. CDR1 is SGHVS, CDR2 FQNEAQ, per germline. Trimming took off 3 bases at V and 4 bases at J, with 10 bases between the two ends. The CDR3 contains 14 residues. CDR3 sequence reads: CASSFRTGYNEQFF. The CDR3 DNA reads as TGTGCCAGCAGCTTCCGAACTGGATACAATGAGCAGTTCTTC.

The V and J genes are TRBV20-1 and TRBJ1-1, with D possibly matching TRBD1 (5 bases). The CDR3 is made up of 12 amino acids. CDR1 is DFQATT, CDR2 SNEGSKA, per germline (reference sequence). Trimming cost V 8 bases and J 11 bases, with 21 bases left between them. The CDR3 bases are TGCAGTCCCTACGGGGCCTTCTCCGGGGCTTTCTTT. It codes for CSPYGAFSGAFF.

This clonotype occurred many times. This chain joins TRBV3-1 and TRBJ2-3; TRBD2 might be the D (6 bases). Germline loops: CDR1 LGHDT, CDR2 YNNKEL (reference sequence). The CDR3 covers 12 residues. V was shortened by 6 bases and J by 5 bases, with 9 bases between the two germline ends. The CDR3 coding sequence is TGTGCCAGCAGTTACGGGGGAGATACGCAGTATTTT. Its protein product is CASSYGGDTQYF.

There are many counts of this clonotype. The V gene is TRBV6-1, the J gene TRBJ1-1, with D possibly matching TRBD1 (6 bases). The CDR3 is made up of 13 amino acids. Germline CDR1 and CDR2: MNHNS and SASEGT. Trimming shortened V by 6 bases and J by 7 bases, and 15 bases separated the two germline ends. CDR3 coding DNA: TGTGCCAGCAGCAAGACAGGAGACTTTGAAGCTTTCTTT. Translating gives CASSKTGDFEAFF.

This clonotype was seen only a few times. This chain joins TRBV6-1 and TRBJ1-6, with D perhaps matching TRBD1 (5 bases). V lost 11 bases, J lost 5 bases, and 13 bases lay in between. Germline V CDR1 and CDR2: MNHNS, SASEGT. The CDR3 loop spans 13 amino acids. CDR3 nucleotides: TGTGCCTCTTTGGGGCAGGATAATTCACCCCTCCACTTT. Translating gives CASLGQDNSPLHF.

A few counts support this clonotype. V and J are TRBV7-2 and TRBJ2-3; 10 bases map to TRBD2. This CDR3 has 15 amino acids. Germline values: CDR1 SGHTA, CDR2 FQGNSA. The junction had 7 bases not matched to a gene; V was cut back by 3 bases and J by 7 bases. The CDR3 region has the DNA TGTGCCAGCAGCTTTCTAAGCGGGGGGGCATATACGCAGTATTTT. Translation: CASSFLSGGAYTQYF.

This clonotype showed up just a few times. The gene calls are TRBV7-8 and TRBJ1-2, with 8 bases matching TRBD1. Germline trimming cut 6 bases from V and 10 bases from J; bases unmatched to any gene: 13. Germline V CDR1 and CDR2: SGHVS, FQNEAQ. The CDR3 sequence is 14 residues long. The CDR3 DNA reads as TGTGCCAGCAGTCAAAACGCGGGACAGGCGTACTACACCTTC. It yields the protein CASSQNAGQAYYTF.

The rearrangement uses TRBV18 and TRBJ1-1; TRBD1 matches 7 bases. Germline V gene data show CDR1 as KGHSH and CDR2 as LQKENI. CDR3 length: 15 amino acids. After removal of 5 bases from V and 6 bases from J, the junction contained 12 bases not matched to a gene. As DNA, the CDR3 is TGTGCCAGCTCAGTTCAGGGGGAGAGGGCGGCTGAAGCTTTCTTT. Translation gives CASSVQGERAAEAFF.